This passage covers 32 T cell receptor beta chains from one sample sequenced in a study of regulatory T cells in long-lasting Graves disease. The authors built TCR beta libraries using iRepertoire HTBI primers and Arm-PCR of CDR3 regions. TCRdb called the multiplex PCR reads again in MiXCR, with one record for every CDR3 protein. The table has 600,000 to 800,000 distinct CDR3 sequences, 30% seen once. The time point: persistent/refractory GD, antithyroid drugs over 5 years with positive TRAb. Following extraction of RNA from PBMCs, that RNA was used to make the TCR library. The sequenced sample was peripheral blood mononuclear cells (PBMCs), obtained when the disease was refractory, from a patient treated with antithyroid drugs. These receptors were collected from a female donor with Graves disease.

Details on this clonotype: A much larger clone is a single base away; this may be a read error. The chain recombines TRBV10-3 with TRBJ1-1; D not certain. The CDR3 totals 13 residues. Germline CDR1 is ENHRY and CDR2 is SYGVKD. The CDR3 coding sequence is TGTGCCATTAATCGGGAAAAGAACACTGAAGCTCTCTTT. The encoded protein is CAINREKNTEALF.

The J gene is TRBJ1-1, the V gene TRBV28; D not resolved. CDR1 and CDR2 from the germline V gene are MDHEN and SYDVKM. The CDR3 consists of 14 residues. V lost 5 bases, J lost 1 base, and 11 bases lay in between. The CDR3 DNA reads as TGTGCCAGCAGTCCGGTTCGGCGGAACACTGAAGCTTTCTTT. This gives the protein CASSPVRRNTEAFF.

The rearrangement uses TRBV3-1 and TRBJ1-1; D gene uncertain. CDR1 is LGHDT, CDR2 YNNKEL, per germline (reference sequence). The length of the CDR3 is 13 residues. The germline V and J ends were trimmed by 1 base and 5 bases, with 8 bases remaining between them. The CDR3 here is CASSQARETEAFF. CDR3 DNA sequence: TGTGCCAGCAGCCAAGCGAGGGAGACTGAAGCTTTCTTT.

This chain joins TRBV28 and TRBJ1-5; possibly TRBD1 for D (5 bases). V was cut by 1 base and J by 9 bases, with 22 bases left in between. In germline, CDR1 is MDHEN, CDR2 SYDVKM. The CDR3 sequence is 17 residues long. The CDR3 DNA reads TGTGCCAGCAGTTTATTTTTCTTGGGGCCGACGGTCCGGCCCCAGCATTTT. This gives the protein CASSLFFLGPTVRPQHF.

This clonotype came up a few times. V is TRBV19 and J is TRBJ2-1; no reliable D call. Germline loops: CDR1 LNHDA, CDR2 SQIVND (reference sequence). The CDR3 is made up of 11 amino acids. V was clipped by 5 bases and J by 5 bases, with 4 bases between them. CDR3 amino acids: CASSFHNEQFF. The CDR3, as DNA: TGTGCCAGTAGTTTCCACAATGAGCAGTTCTTC.

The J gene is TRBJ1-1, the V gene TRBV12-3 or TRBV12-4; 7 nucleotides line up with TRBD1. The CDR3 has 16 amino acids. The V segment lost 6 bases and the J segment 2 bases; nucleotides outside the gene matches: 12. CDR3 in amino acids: CASRGGRRGLNTEAFF. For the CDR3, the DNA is TGTGCCAGCAGAGGGGGCAGGCGGGGGTTAAACACTGAAGCTTTCTTT.

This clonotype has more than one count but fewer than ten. In DNA form, the CDR3 reads TGTGCCAGCAGTGAATTATCTGGGGCCAACGTCCTGACTTTC. This encodes CASSELSGANVLTF. This sequence joins TRBV6-1 and TRBJ2-6, with D unclear. The CDR3 spans 14 residues. Trimming took off 2 bases at V and 1 base at J, with 3 bases between the two ends. Germline CDR1 MNHNS, CDR2 SASEGT.

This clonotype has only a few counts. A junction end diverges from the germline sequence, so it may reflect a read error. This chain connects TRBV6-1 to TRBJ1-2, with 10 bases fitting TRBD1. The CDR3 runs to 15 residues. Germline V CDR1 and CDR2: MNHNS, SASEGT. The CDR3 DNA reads TGCGCGAACCATGACGGACAGGGGGGTAACTATGGCTACACCTTC. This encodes CANHDGQGGNYGYTF.

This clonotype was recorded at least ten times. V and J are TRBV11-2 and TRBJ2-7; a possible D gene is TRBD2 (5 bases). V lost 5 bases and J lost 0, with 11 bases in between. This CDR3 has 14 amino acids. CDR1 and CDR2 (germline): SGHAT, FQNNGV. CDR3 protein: CASSRRRDSYEQYF. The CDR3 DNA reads TGTGCCAGCAGCCGTAGACGGGACTCCTACGAGCAGTACTTC.

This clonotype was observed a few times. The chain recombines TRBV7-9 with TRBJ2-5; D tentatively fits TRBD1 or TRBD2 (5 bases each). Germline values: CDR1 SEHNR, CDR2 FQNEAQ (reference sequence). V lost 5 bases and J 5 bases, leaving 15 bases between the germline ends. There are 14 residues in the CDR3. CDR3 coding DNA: TGTGCCAGCAGCCTACCGACGGGGCATGAGACCCAGTACTTC. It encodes CASSLPTGHETQYF.

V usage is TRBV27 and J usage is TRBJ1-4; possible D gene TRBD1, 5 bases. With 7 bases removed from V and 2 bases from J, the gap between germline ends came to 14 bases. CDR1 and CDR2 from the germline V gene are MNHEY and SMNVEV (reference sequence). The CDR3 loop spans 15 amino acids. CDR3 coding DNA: TGTGCCAGCACCCAGACCGGGACGACTAATGAAAAACTGTTTTTT. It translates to CASTQTGTTNEKLFF. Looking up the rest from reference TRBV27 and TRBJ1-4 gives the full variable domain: EAQVTQNPRYLITVTGKKLTVTCSQNMNHEYMSWYRQDPGLGLRQIYYSMNVEVTDKGDVPEGYKVSRKEKRNFPLILESPSPNQTSLYFCASTQTGTTNEKLFFGSGTQLSVL.

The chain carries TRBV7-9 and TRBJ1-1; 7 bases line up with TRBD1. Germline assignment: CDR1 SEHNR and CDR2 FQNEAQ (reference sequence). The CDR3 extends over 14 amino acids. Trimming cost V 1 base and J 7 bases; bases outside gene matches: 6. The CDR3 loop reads CASSLGQGYGEAFF. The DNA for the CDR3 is TGTGCCAGCAGCTTAGGACAGGGATACGGTGAAGCTTTCTTT.

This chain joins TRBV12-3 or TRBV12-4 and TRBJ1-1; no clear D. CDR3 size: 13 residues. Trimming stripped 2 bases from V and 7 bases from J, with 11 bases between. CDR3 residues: CASSLRSSFEAFF. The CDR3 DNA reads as TGTGCCAGCAGTTTAAGGTCTTCGTTTGAAGCTTTCTTT.

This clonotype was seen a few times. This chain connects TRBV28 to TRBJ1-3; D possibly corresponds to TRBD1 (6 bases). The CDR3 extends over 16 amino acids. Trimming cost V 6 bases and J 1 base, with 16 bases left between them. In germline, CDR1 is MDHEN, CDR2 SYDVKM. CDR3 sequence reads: CASRNNPQGSGNTIYF. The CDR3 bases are TGTGCCAGCAGAAACAACCCGCAGGGGTCTGGAAACACCATATATTTT.

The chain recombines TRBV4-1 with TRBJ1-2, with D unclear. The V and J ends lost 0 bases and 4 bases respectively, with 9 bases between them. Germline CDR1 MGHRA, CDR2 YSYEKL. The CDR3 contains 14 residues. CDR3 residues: CASSQDLRSYGYTF. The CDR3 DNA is TGCGCCAGCAGCCAAGATCTCAGATCCTATGGCTACACCTTC.

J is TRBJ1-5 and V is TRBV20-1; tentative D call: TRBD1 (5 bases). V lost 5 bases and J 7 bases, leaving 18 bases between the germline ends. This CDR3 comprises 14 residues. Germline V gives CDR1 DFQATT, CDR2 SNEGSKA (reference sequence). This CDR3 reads CSAFSGQDGQPQHF. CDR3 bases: TGCAGTGCTTTCTCGGGGCAGGATGGCCAGCCCCAGCATTTT.

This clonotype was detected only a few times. This CDR3 reads CAYDSRLQHF. CDR3 coding DNA: TGTGCTTACGACTCGAGGCTCCAGCATTTT. V usage is TRBV28 and J usage is TRBJ1-5; unclear D gene. The CDR3 length is 10 residues. CDR1 MDHEN and CDR2 SYDVKM come from the germline V gene.

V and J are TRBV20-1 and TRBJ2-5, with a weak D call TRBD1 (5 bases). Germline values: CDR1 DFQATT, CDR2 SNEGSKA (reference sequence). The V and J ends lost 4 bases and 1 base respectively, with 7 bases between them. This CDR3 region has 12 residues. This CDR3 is CSAMTAQETQYF. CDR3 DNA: TGCAGTGCTATGACAGCCCAAGAGACCCAGTACTTC.

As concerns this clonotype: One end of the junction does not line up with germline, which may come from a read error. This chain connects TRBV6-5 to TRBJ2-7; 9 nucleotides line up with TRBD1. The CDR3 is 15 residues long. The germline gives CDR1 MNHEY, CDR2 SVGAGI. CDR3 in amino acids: CASSYNTGGSYERYF. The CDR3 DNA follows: TGTGCCAGCAGTTACAACACAGGGGGCTCCTACGAGCGGTACTTC.

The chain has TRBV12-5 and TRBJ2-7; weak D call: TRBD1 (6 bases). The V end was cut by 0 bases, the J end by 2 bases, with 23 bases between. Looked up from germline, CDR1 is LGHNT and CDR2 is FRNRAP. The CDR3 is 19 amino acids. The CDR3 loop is CASGLVGSILDSDTYEQYF. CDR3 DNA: TGTGCTAGTGGTTTGGTCGGATCTATATTGGACAGCGATACCTACGAGCAGTACTTC. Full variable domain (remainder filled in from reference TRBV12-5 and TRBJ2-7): DARVTQTPRHKVTEMGQEVTMRCQPILGHNTVFWYRQTMMQGLELLAYFRNRAPLDDSGMPKDRFSAEMPDATLATLKIQPSEPRDSAVYFCASGLVGSILDSDTYEQYFGPGTRLTVT.

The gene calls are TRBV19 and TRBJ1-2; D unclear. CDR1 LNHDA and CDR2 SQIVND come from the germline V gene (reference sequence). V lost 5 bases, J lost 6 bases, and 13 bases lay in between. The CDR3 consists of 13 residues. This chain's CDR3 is CASSHPPTHGYTF. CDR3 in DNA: TGTGCCAGTAGTCACCCTCCGACCCATGGCTACACCTTC.

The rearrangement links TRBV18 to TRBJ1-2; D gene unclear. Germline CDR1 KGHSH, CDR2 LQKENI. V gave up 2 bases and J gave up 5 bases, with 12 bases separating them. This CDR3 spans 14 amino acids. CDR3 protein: CASSPNRESYGYTF. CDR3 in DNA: TGTGCCAGCTCACCAAACCGGGAAAGTTATGGCTACACCTTC.

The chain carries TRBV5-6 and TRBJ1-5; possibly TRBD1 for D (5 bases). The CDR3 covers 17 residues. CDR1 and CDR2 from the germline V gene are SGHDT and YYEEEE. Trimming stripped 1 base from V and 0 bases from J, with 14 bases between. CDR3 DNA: TGTGCCAGCAGCTTGCCCACTATTCAGGGTAGCAATCAGCCCCAGCATTTT. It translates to CASSLPTIQGSNQPQHF.

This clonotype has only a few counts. In DNA, the CDR3 is TGTGCCAGCAGCCCATTTATGGGGGCGGATCAGCCCCAGCATTTT. This translates into CASSPFMGADQPQHF. V gene TRBV12-3 or TRBV12-4 combines with J gene TRBJ1-5, with D possibly being TRBD1 (6 bases). The CDR3 loop spans 15 amino acids. Trimming pared 6 bases from V and 5 bases from J, leaving 17 bases between.

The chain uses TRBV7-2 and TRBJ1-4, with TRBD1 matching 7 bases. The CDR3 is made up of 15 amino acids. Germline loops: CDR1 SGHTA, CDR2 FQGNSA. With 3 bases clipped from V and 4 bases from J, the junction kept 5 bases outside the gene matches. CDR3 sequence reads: CASSFDRAYNEKLFF. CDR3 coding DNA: TGTGCCAGCAGCTTTGACAGGGCCTATAATGAAAAACTGTTTTTT.

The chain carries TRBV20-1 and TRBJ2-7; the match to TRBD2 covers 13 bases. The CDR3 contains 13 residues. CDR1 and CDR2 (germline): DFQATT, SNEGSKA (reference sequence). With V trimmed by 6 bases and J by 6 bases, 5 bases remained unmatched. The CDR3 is CSAGRLAGGEQYF. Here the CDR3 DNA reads TGCAGTGCGGGACGACTAGCGGGAGGCGAGCAGTACTTC.

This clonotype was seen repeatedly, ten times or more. The CDR3 DNA sequence: TGTGCCAGCAGTGAGGTAGGGGCCACCATGAACACTGAAGCTTTCTTT. Amino acid sequence: CASSEVGATMNTEAFF. This sequence joins TRBV6-1 and TRBJ1-1; a possible D gene is TRBD1 (5 bases). Trimming took off 3 bases at V and 0 bases at J, with 14 bases between the two ends. The CDR3 contains 16 residues. In germline, CDR1 is MNHNS, CDR2 SASEGT.

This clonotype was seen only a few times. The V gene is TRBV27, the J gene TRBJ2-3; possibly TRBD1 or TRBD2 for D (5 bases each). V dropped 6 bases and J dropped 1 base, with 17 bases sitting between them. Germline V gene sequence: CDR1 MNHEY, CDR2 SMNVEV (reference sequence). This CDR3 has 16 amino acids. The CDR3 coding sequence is TGTGCCAGCAGCCTCCGGGACCCCCGACGCACAGATACGCAGTATTTT. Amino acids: CASSLRDPRRTDTQYF.

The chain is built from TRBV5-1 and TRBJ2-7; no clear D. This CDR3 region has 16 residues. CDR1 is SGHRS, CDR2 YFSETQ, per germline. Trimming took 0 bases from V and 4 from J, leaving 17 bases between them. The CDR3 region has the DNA TGCGCCAGCAGCTTGGAGGTGGGCCTCGCGACGTACGAGCAGTACTTC. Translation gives CASSLEVGLATYEQYF. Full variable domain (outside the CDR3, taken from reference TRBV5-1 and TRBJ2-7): KAGVTQTPRYLIKTRGQQVTLSCSPISGHRSVSWYQQTPGQGLQFLFEYFSETQRNKGNFPGRFSGRQFSNSRSEMNVSTLELGDSALYLCASSLEVGLATYEQYFGPGTRLTVT.

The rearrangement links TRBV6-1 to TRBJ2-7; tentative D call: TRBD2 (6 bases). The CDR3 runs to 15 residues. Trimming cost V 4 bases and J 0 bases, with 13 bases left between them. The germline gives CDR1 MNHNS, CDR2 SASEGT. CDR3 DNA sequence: TGTGCCAGCAGTGGGAGGGAGCGGAGCTCCTACGAGCAGTACTTC. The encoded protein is CASSGRERSSYEQYF.

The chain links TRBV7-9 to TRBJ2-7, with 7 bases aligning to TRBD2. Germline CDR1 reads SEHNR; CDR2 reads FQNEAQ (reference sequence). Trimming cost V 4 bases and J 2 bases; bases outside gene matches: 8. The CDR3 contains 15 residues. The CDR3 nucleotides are TGTGCCAGCAGCTCAGGACGGGAGGCCGCCTACGAGCAGTACTTC. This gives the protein CASSSGREAAYEQYF.

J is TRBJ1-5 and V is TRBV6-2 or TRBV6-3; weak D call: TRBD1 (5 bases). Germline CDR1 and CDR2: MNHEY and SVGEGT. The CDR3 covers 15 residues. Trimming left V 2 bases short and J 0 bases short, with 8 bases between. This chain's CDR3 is CASSYPTDSNQPQHF. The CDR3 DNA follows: TGTGCCAGCAGTTACCCGACAGATAGCAATCAGCCCCAGCATTTT.